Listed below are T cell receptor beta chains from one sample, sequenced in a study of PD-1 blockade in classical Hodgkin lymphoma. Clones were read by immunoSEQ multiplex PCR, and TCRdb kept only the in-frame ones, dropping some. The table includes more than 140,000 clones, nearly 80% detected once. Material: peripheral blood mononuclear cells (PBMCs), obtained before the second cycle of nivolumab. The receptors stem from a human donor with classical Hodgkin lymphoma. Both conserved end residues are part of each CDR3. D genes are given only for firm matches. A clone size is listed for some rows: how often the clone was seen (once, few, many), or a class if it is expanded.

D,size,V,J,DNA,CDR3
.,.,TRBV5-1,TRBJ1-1,TGCGCCAGCAGCTTGGGCGAGGGGTACACTGAAGCTTTCTTT,CASSLGEGYTEAFF
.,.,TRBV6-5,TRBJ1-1,TGTGCCAGCACGTCGAGGGGGTTTGAAGCTTTCTTT,CASTSRGFEAFF
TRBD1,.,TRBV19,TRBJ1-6,TGTGCCAGCTCTCGACAGGGCAGCGGGTCACCCCTCCACTTT,CASSRQGSGSPLHF
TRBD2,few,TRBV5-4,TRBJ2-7,TGTGCCAGCAGCGGAGCGGGGGGGCTGATCGAGCAGTACTTC,CASSGAGGLIEQYF
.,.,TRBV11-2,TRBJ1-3,TGTGCCAGCAGCTTAGATGGGGCAGCCAGCTCTGGAAACACCATATATTTT,CASSLDGAASSGNTIYF
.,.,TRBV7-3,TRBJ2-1,TGTGCCAGCAGCTTCGGGCACGGCTACAATGAGCAGTTCTTC,CASSFGHGYNEQFF
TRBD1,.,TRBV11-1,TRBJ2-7,TGTGCCAGCAGCCCGACGACAGGGGTGGTGGGGCAGTACTTC,CASSPTTGVVGQYF
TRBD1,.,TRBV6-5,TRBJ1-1,TGTGCCAGCAGAACCCAGGGGGATGGCACTGAAGCTTTCTTT,CASRTQGDGTEAFF
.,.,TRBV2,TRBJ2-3,TGTGCCAGCTCGACAGGAGAAACAGATACGCAGTATTTT,CASSTGETDTQYF
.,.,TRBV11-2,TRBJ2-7,TGTGCCAGCAGCTTAGATCCGGCGCTAAACGAGCAGTACTTC,CASSLDPALNEQYF
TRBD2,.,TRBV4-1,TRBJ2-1,TGCGCCAGCAGCCAAGACCTAGCGGGGAATGAGCAGTTCTTC,CASSQDLAGNEQFF
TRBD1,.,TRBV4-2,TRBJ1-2,TGTGCCAGCAGCCAAGATAGGGTCAGGGGGGGTAACTATGGCTACACCTTC,CASSQDRVRGGNYGYTF
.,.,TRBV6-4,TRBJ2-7,TGTGCCAGCAGTGTCGGAGACAGGGAGGTCTCATCCTACGAGCAGTACTTC,CASSVGDREVSSYEQYF
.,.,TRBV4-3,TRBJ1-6,TGCGCCAGCAGCCAAGTTCCGTTGAGGGGTGATTCACCCCTCCACTTT,CASSQVPLRGDSPLHF
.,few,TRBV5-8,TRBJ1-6,TGTGCCAGCAGCTTGGAGGGAATGAGAAATTCACCCCTCCACTTT,CASSLEGMRNSPLHF
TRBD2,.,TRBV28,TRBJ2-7,TGTGCCAGCAGTCTTAGGACTAGCTTTCTGTACTTC,CASSLRTSFLYF
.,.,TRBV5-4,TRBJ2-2,TGTGCCACCACGCCCGGGGGCTTCAACACCGGGGAGCTGTTTTTT,CATTPGGFNTGELFF
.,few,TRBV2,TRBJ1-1,TGTGCCAGCAGTGGGGGAAGGGGGAACACTGAAGCTTTCTTT,CASSGGRGNTEAFF
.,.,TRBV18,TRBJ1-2,TGTGCCAGCTCACCAGCGGAGGACTATGGCTACACCTTC,CASSPAEDYGYTF
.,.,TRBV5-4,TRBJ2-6,TGTGCCAGCAGCTCCTGGGCATCTGGGGCCAACGTCCTGACTTTC,CASSSWASGANVLTF
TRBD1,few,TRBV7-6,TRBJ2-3,TGTGCCAGCAGGACAGGGTTATTAGATACGCAGTATTTT,CASRTGLLDTQYF
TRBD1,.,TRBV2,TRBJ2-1,TGTGCCAGCAGTGAAGTTCGGACAGGGGGCTATGAGCAGTTCTTC,CASSEVRTGGYEQFF
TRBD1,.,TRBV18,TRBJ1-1,TGTGCCAGCTCACCAGGAAGACAGGGGGCCCACACTGAAGCTTTCTTT,CASSPGRQGAHTEAFF
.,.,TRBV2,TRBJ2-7,TGTGCCAGCAGTGTGGTAGTATACGAGCAGTACTTC,CASSVVVYEQYF
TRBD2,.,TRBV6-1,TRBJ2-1,TGTGCCAGCAGTGAAGAACCTAGCGGGGGGGCCTGGAACAATGAGCAGTTCTTC,CASSEEPSGGAWNNEQFF